One sample yielded the 17 T cell receptor beta chains listed below, sequenced in a study of cytomegalovirus exposure and HLA in healthy donors. The study ran its PCR with 60 Vbeta and 13 Jbeta primers. TCRdb's copy holds only in-frame clones and misses some; the assay was immunoSEQ multiplex PCR. The sample holds tens of thousands of clones; roughly three fifths are singletons and the top ten take 6% to 6.5%. Sequenced: PBMCs. The receptors were gathered from a young woman in good health and CMV-seronegative.

This clone was counted once. In the same sample, other DNA sequences code for this CDR3. The rearrangement joins TRBV19 to TRBJ2-3; tentative D call: TRBD2 (6 bases). CDR3 length: 14 amino acids. Germline CDR1 LNHDA, CDR2 SQIVND (reference sequence). The V gene lost 5 bases and the J gene lost 2 bases, with 11 bases spanning the gap. CDR3: CASSSGALTDTQYF. CDR3 sequence (DNA): TGTGCCAGTAGTTCGGGAGCTCTCACAGATACGCAGTATTTT.

This clone was detected only a few times. The chain carries TRBV14 and TRBJ2-7; TRBD2 aligns across 13 bases. Germline lookup yields CDR1 SGHDN and CDR2 FVKESK. V gave up 0 bases and J gave up 0 bases; unmatched junction bases: 11. The length of the CDR3 is 20 residues. CDR3: CASSQDPGTSGARSSYEQYF. As DNA, the CDR3 is TGTGCCAGCAGCCAAGACCCGGGGACTAGCGGGGCCCGGAGCTCCTACGAGCAGTACTTC.

The V gene is TRBV19, the J gene TRBJ1-5; 8 bases line up with TRBD1. The V and J ends lost 5 bases and 3 bases, in that order; junction bases with no gene match: 18. This CDR3 contains 19 residues. Germline CDR1 is LNHDA and CDR2 is SQIVND (reference sequence). Here the CDR3 reads CASSFYGTGSIVDNQPQHF. CDR3 sequence (DNA): TGTGCCAGTAGTTTTTACGGGACAGGCTCTATAGTGGACAATCAGCCCCAGCATTTT. Full variable domain (outside the CDR3, taken from reference TRBV19 and TRBJ1-5): DGGITQSPKYLFRKEGQNVTLSCEQNLNHDAMYWYRQDPGQGLRLIYYSQIVNDFQKGDIAEGYSVSREKKESFPLTVTSAQKNPTAFYLCASSFYGTGSIVDNQPQHFGDGTRLSIL.

The V and J genes are TRBV27 and TRBJ1-1; maybe TRBD1 (5 bases). CDR3 length: 14 residues. Trimming removed 5 bases at V and 1 base at J, with 11 bases between. Germline values: CDR1 MNHEY, CDR2 SMNVEV (reference sequence). The CDR3 bases are TGTGCCAGCAGTCTAACACAGGCGAACACTGAAGCTTTCTTT. This sequence encodes CASSLTQANTEAFF.

A few counts support this clone. The chain links TRBV7-9 to TRBJ1-2; TRBD1 might be the D (5 bases). CDR1 and CDR2 (germline): SEHNR, FQNEAQ (reference sequence). CDR3 length equals 13 residues. V lost 3 bases to trimming and J lost 8 bases, with 13 bases between them. DNA of the CDR3: TGTGCCAGCAGCTTGGGGCAATTGGGAGGCTACACCTTC. Translated, it gives CASSLGQLGGYTF.

V gene TRBV2 combines with J gene TRBJ1-1; 7 bases match TRBD1. The V gene's germline CDR1 is SNHLY and CDR2 FYNNEI. The V gene end was trimmed by 6 bases and the J gene end by 0 bases; junction bases not matched to a gene: 4. The CDR3 extends over 14 amino acids. CDR3 nucleotide sequence: TGTGCCAGCAGAACAGGGGTGATGAACACTGAAGCTTTCTTT. This translates into CASRTGVMNTEAFF.

This clone was seen only once. This rearrangement joins TRBV19 to TRBJ1-1, with TRBD1 identical over 7 bases. Germline CDR1 is LNHDA and CDR2 is SQIVND (reference sequence). J lost 4 bases, V lost 4 bases, and 3 bases had no gene match. This CDR3 has 13 residues. The CDR3 here is CASSTGTVTEAFF. The DNA for the CDR3 is TGTGCCAGTAGTACCGGGACAGTCACTGAAGCTTTCTTT.

The V gene is TRBV6-1, the J gene TRBJ2-7; 10 positions match TRBD1. J lost 4 bases, V lost 8 bases, and 8 bases had no gene match. This CDR3 has 14 residues. The germline gives CDR1 MNHNS, CDR2 SASEGT. The CDR3: CASCRDRGSYEQYF. Written as DNA, the CDR3 is TGTGCCAGCTGCCGGGACAGGGGATCGTACGAGCAGTACTTC.

J is TRBJ2-1 and V is TRBV6-5; 7 positions agree with TRBD2. The ends lost 0 bases at V and 6 bases at J; junction bases unmatched: 5. This CDR3 comprises 15 residues. CDR1 and CDR2 from the germline V gene are MNHEY and SVGAGI. CDR3 nucleotide sequence: TGTGCCAGCAGTTACTCGAGGACTAGTATCAATGAGCAGTTCTTC. As protein: CASSYSRTSINEQFF.

The rearrangement links TRBV14 to TRBJ2-5; 10 positions agree with TRBD2. V gave up 1 base and J gave up 5 bases; unmatched junction bases: 10. The germline CDR1 and CDR2 sequences are SGHDN and FVKESK. The CDR3 is made up of 17 amino acids. DNA of the CDR3: TGTGCCAGCAGCCAAGTAGTTGCTAGCGGGAGTTTCGAGACCCAGTACTTC. Translated, it gives CASSQVVASGSFETQYF.

This clone came up a few times. The chain joins TRBV27 to TRBJ1-2, with 9 bases lining up with TRBD1. CDR1 is MNHEY and CDR2 is SMNVEV in the germline V gene (reference sequence). This CDR3 region has 21 residues. The trim removed 5 bases at V and 0 bases at J, leaving 22 bases unmatched. CDR3 nucleotide sequence: TGTGCCAGCAGTCCTATTTTGGGGGGGAGAGGACAGGGGTTAGCTAACTATGGCTACACCTTC. This translates into CASSPILGGRGQGLANYGYTF.

The chain combines TRBV6-5 with TRBJ1-2; 7 bases agree with TRBD1. V gave up 2 bases and J gave up 4 bases; unmatched junction bases: 4. The CDR3 totals 14 residues. The germline gives CDR1 MNHEY, CDR2 SVGAGI. The CDR3 sequence: CASSYDRAPYGYTF. The CDR3 DNA follows: TGTGCCAGCAGTTACGACAGGGCCCCCTATGGCTACACCTTC.

V is TRBV5-1 and J is TRBJ2-1; D uncertain. Trimming took off 6 bases at V and 3 bases at J, with 13 bases between the two ends. In germline, CDR1 is SGHRS, CDR2 YFSETQ. The CDR3 covers 14 residues. CDR3 loop: CASNTGPHYNEQFF. Here the CDR3 DNA reads TGCGCCAGCAATACGGGTCCCCACTACAATGAGCAGTTCTTC. Based on the CDR3 plus reference TRBV5-1 and TRBJ2-1, the full variable domain is KAGVTQTPRYLIKTRGQQVTLSCSPISGHRSVSWYQQTPGQGLQFLFEYFSETQRNKGNFPGRFSGRQFSNSRSEMNVSTLELGDSALYLCASNTGPHYNEQFFGPGTRLTVL.

This clone has a handful of counts. The genes are TRBV12-5 and TRBJ1-1, with 9 bases matching TRBD1. V trimming: 6 bases; J trimming: 1 base; junction bases outside the gene matches: 6. The CDR3 covers 15 residues. The germline CDR1 and CDR2 sequences are LGHNT and FRNRAP. In DNA form, the CDR3 reads TGTGCTAGTGGCGAAAACAGGGGGCGGAACACTGAAGCTTTCTTT. This sequence encodes CASGENRGRNTEAFF. Supplemented by reference TRBV12-5 and TRBJ1-1, the full variable domain reads DARVTQTPRHKVTEMGQEVTMRCQPILGHNTVFWYRQTMMQGLELLAYFRNRAPLDDSGMPKDRFSAEMPDATLATLKIQPSEPRDSAVYFCASGENRGRNTEAFFGQGTRLTVV.

The chain is built from TRBV11-3 and TRBJ2-5, with 7 positions matching TRBD2. This CDR3 spans 12 amino acids. V was pared by 6 bases and J by 4 bases, with 2 bases of the junction left unmatched. Germline CDR1 SGHNT, CDR2 YENEEA. The DNA of the CDR3 is TGTGCCAGCAGTTCGGGAGGAGAGACCCAGTACTTC. Protein: CASSSGGETQYF.

The count of this clone is one. This rearrangement joins TRBV28 to TRBJ1-2; TRBD1 agrees at 9 bases. V gave up 6 bases and J gave up 5 bases; unmatched junction bases: 4. The CDR3 extends over 13 amino acids. Germline lookup yields CDR1 MDHEN and CDR2 SYDVKM. The CDR3 sequence is CASRTGTGYGYTF. CDR3 DNA: TGTGCCAGCAGGACCGGGACAGGGTATGGCTACACCTTC.

The chain uses TRBV2 and TRBJ1-6; 8 positions match TRBD1. Germline V gives CDR1 SNHLY, CDR2 FYNNEI. This CDR3 has 13 residues. The V gene end was trimmed by 4 bases and the J gene end by 10 bases; junction bases not matched to a gene: 3. The CDR3 region has the DNA TGTGCCAGCAGTGGGACAGGGTTGTCACCCCTCCACTTT. This encodes CASSGTGLSPLHF.